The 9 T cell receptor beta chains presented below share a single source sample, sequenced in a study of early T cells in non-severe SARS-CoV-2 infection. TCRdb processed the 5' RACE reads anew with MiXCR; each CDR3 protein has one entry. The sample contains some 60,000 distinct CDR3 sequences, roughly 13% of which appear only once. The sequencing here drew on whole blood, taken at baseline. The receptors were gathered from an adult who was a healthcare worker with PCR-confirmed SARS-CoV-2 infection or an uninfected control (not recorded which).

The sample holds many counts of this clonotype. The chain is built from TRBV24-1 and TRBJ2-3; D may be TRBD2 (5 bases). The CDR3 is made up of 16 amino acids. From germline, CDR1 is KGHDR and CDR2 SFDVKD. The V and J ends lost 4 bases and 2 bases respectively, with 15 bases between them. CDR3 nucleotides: TGTGCCACCAGTGACCAGATCCGGGATTACACAGATACGCAGTATTTT. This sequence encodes CATSDQIRDYTDTQYF.

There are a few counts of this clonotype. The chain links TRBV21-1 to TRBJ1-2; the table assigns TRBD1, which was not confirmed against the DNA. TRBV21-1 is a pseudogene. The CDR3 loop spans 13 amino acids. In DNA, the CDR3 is TGTGCCAGCCCTAGACAGGGGAACTATGGCTACACCTTC. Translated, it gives CASPRQGNYGYTF.

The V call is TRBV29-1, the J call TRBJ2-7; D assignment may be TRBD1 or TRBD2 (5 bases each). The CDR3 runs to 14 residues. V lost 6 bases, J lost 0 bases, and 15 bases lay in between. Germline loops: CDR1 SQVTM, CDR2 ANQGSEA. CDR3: CSVGSGTVSYEQYF. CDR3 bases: TGCAGCGTCGGATCGGGGACGGTCTCCTACGAGCAGTACTTC.

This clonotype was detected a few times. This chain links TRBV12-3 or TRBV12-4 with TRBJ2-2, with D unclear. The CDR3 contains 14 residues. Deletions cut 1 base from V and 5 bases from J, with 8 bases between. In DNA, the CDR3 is TGTGCCAGCAGTTTAGGACACCCTACCGGGGAGCTGTTTTTT. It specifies CASSLGHPTGELFF.

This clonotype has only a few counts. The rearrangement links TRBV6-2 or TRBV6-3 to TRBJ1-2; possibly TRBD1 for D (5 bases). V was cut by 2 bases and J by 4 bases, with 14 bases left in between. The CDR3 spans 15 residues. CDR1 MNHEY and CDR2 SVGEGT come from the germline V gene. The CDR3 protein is CASSYRAVGTYGYTF. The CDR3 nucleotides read TGTGCCAGCAGTTACCGGGCTGTGGGGACCTATGGCTACACCTTC.

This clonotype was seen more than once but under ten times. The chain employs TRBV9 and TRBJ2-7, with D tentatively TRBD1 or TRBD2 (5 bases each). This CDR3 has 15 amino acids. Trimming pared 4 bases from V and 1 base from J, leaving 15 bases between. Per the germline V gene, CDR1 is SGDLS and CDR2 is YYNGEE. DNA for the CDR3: TGTGCCAGCAGCCCGCCCGGGACGGCTTCCTACGAGCAGTACTTC. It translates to CASSPPGTASYEQYF.

The CDR3 bases are TGTGCCAGCAGTTACTCGCGAGCCGATCAGCCCCAGCATTTT. This codes for CASSYSRADQPQHF. The V call is TRBV6-2 or TRBV6-3, the J call TRBJ1-5; no reliable D call. V was trimmed by 0 bases and J by 5 bases, leaving 8 bases between them. The CDR3 is 14 amino acids. Germline assignment: CDR1 MNHEY and CDR2 SVGEGT.

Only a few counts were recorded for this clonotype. CDR3 sequence (DNA): TGTGCCAGTAGAGACCAGGGATTTGGAGATACGCAGTATTTT. This translates into CASRDQGFGDTQYF. This chain joins TRBV12-3 or TRBV12-4 and TRBJ2-3; D is perhaps TRBD1 (5 bases). V was cut by 9 bases and J by 5 bases, with 18 bases left in between. This CDR3 contains 14 residues.

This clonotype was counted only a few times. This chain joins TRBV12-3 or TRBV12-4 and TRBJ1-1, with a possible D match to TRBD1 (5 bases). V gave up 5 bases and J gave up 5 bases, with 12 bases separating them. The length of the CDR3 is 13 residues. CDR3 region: CASSVPGGTEAFF. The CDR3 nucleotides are TGTGCCAGCAGTGTGCCCGGGGGAACTGAAGCTTTCTTT.